One sample yielded the 2 T cell receptor beta chains listed below, sequenced in a study of CD8 T cells in Susac syndrome. With random hexamers, roughly 0.45 to 1 ug RNA was reverse transcribed. A single record per CDR3 protein comes from TCRdb applying MiXCR to the immunoSEQ multiplex PCR reads. Of roughly 150,000 distinct CDR3 sequences in the sample, 94% were seen once. What was sequenced was CD4+ T cells from PBMCs. The source of these receptors is a human donor with multiple sclerosis.

The rearrangement links TRBV7-2 to TRBJ1-5, with D maybe TRBD1 (5 bases). CDR3 length equals 14 residues. Trimming stripped 4 bases from V and 6 bases from J, with 13 bases between. CDR1 and CDR2 (germline): SGHTA, FQGNSA. In DNA, the CDR3 is TGTGCCAGCAGCTCAACCAGGGTTATTCAGCCCCAGCATTTT. Translating it yields CASSSTRVIQPQHF.

CDR3 sequence: CATSRANYADTEAFF. Written as DNA, the CDR3 is TGTGCCACCAGCAGAGCAAATTATGCTGACACTGAAGCTTTCTTT. The rearrangement joins TRBV15 to TRBJ1-1; no firm D call. Germline V CDR1 and CDR2: LNHNV, YYDKDF (reference sequence). The V and J ends lost 1 base and 3 bases respectively, with 12 bases between them. This CDR3 spans 15 amino acids.